This TCR beta chain came from a study of T cells after yellow fever vaccination. In TCRdb, the 5' RACE reads were re-called with MiXCR into one record per CDR3 protein. The data contain under 400,000 distinct CDR3 sequences, about 12% of them seen just once; the ten biggest clones take up 3.2%. A note on this clonotype: The antigen remains undetermined.

Findings of the study overall: Abundant bulk-derived clonotypes could contaminate FACS-sorted repertoires. When the response was secondary, it was weaker but reached its peak faster, day 5 versus 15.

The CDR3 has 14 residues. V was clipped by 0 bases and J by 4 bases, with 8 bases between them. Germline V CDR1 and CDR2: SGHKS, YYEKEE (reference sequence). Material: CD4+ T cells sorted from PBMCs, obtained 15 days after the yellow fever booster vaccination. V is TRBV5-5 and J is TRBJ2-1; tentatively, D is TRBD1 (5 bases). The source of this sequence is a man between 18 and 29 years old who received the YFV17D yellow fever vaccine. CDR3 sequence reads: CASSLADSYNEQFF. The CDR3 coding sequence is TGTGCCAGCAGCTTGGCTGACAGTTACAATGAGCAGTTCTTC.